The 20 T cell receptor beta chains given below trace back to one sample, sequenced in a study of cytomegalovirus exposure and HLA in healthy donors. Produced via immunoSEQ multiplex PCR; TCRdb's table is partial and in-frame only. The sample holds some 200,000 clones, 75% to 95% seen once. Sequenced material: PBMCs. Every receptor here comes from a woman aged 18 to 35 in good health and CMV-seronegative.

This clone was seen once. CDR3 coding DNA: TGTGCCAGCAGCTTGGAACAGGGGTTCGAGGGAAACACCATATATTTT. As protein: CASSLEQGFEGNTIYF. The rearrangement links TRBV5-6 to TRBJ1-3; TRBD1 matches at 7 bases. This CDR3 has 16 amino acids. V was clipped by 0 bases and J by 4 bases; unmatched bases: 7. Germline V gene data show CDR1 as SGHDT and CDR2 as YYEEEE. Looking up the rest from reference TRBV5-6 and TRBJ1-3 gives the full variable domain: DAGVTQSPTHLIKTRGQQVTLRCSPKSGHDTVSWYQQALGQGPQFIFQYYEEEERQRGNFPDRFSGHQFPNYSSELNVNALLLGDSALYLCASSLEQGFEGNTIYFGEGSWLTVV.

On this clone itself: Within the sample, other DNA sequences also encode this same CDR3. The chain combines TRBV11-3 with TRBJ1-1, with no clear D. V was trimmed by 1 base and J by 1 base, leaving 4 bases between them. Germline values: CDR1 SGHNT, CDR2 YENEEA. CDR3 size: 13 residues. DNA for the CDR3: TGTGCCAGCAGCTTAGGACAGAACACTGAAGCTTTCTTT. It encodes CASSLGQNTEAFF.

V is TRBV25-1 and J is TRBJ1-1, with TRBD1 as a possible D gene (5 bases). Per germline, CDR1 MGHDK and CDR2 SYGVNS. The CDR3 runs to 14 residues. V lost 6 bases, J lost 3 bases, and 14 bases lay in between. The CDR3 DNA sequence: TGTGCCAGCAGCCTTGGGGGGTCGGACACTGAAGCTTTCTTT. Amino acids: CASSLGGSDTEAFF.

The CDR3 nucleotides read TGTGCCAGCAGCCCAACAGGGCGGATCGGACACATTCAGTACTTC. Residues: CASSPTGRIGHIQYF. The genes are TRBV27 and TRBJ2-4, with D tentatively TRBD1 (6 bases). Between the trimmed V and J ends, which lost 6 bases and 8 bases, there was a span of 20 bases. The germline CDR1 and CDR2 sequences are MNHEY and SMNVEV (reference sequence). The length of the CDR3 is 15 residues.

On this clone: A read error is likely, as this CDR3 ends without the conserved phenylalanine or tryptophan. The limits of the CDR3 on the DNA are not certain, so only TCRdb's listed CDR3 is given. The chain uses TRBV15 and TRBJ1-1; the table's D gene call, TRBD1, was not cross checked with the DNA. From germline, CDR1 is LNHNV and CDR2 YYDKDF (reference sequence). The CDR3 adds up to 24 amino acids, both ends counted. The CDR3 here is CATSTEGDRVVIGHWLGVILNPNI.

V usage is TRBV9 and J usage is TRBJ2-1, with D maybe TRBD2 (5 bases). The V and J ends lost 0 bases and 8 bases respectively, with 15 bases between them. Germline values: CDR1 SGDLS, CDR2 YYNGEE. This CDR3 comprises 15 residues. CDR3 protein: CASSVGGWVADEQFF. CDR3 nucleotides: TGTGCCAGCAGCGTAGGCGGGTGGGTTGCGGATGAGCAGTTCTTC.

V gene TRBV18 combines with J gene TRBJ2-1; 8 positions agree with TRBD2. The CDR3 is 14 amino acids. V was clipped by 3 bases and J by 2 bases; unmatched bases: 0. Germline CDR1 KGHSH, CDR2 LQKENI. The CDR3 DNA sequence: TGTGCCAGCTCACCTAGCGGGACCTACAATGAGCAGTTCTTC. Amino acid sequence: CASSPSGTYNEQFF.

V and J are TRBV6-1 and TRBJ1-2; D remains unclear. V was pared by 8 bases and J by 9 bases, with 4 bases between. The germline V gene encodes CDR1 MNHNS and CDR2 SASEGT. The CDR3 has 8 residues. The CDR3 here is CASPRYTF. In DNA, the CDR3 is TGTGCCAGCCCTCGCTACACCTTC.

The chain employs TRBV6-6 and TRBJ1-2; 9 nucleotides align to TRBD1. V gave up 6 bases and J gave up 1 base; unmatched junction bases: 9. Germline V CDR1 and CDR2: MNHNY, SVGAGI (reference sequence). The CDR3 runs to 16 residues. The CDR3 is CASSSSGTGHNYGYTF. CDR3 nucleotides: TGTGCCAGCAGCTCAAGCGGGACAGGGCATAACTATGGCTACACCTTC.

This sequence joins TRBV10-2 and TRBJ1-5; D is unclear. The CDR3 runs 14 residues. Between the trimmed V and J ends, which lost 2 bases and 1 base, there was a span of 6 bases. In germline, CDR1 is WSHSY, CDR2 SAAADI. The CDR3: CASSELGSNQPQHF. The CDR3 region has the DNA TGCGCCAGCAGTGAGCTCGGGAGCAATCAGCCCCAGCATTTT.

The chain uses TRBV5-1 and TRBJ2-1, with 12 positions matching TRBD2. Germline V gene sequence: CDR1 SGHRS, CDR2 YFSETQ. V was pared by 3 bases and J by 5 bases, with 3 bases of the junction left unmatched. The CDR3 loop spans 15 amino acids. CDR3 residues: CASSSGLAGNNEQFF. In DNA, the CDR3 is TGCGCCAGCAGCTCCGGACTAGCGGGAAACAATGAGCAGTTCTTC.

The chain has TRBV28 and TRBJ1-1; 12 bases are a match to TRBD1. The CDR3 covers 15 residues. Per the germline V gene, CDR1 is MDHEN and CDR2 is SYDVKM. J gave up 5 bases and V 6 bases, and 7 bases lay outside the gene matches. CDR3 sequence: CASRGQGAWGTEAFF. The CDR3 nucleotides read TGTGCCAGCAGGGGACAGGGGGCTTGGGGGACTGAAGCTTTCTTT.

This clone was recorded only once. The chain is built from TRBV15 and TRBJ2-1, with 13 nucleotides matching TRBD2. Germline trimming cut 1 base from V and 10 bases from J; bases unmatched to any gene: 1. The CDR3 is 14 amino acids. Germline V CDR1 and CDR2: LNHNV, YYDKDF (reference sequence). Here the CDR3 DNA reads TGTGCCACCAGCAGAGGACTAGCGGGAGGAGAGCAGTTCTTC. As protein: CATSRGLAGGEQFF.

This clone was recorded only once. The rearrangement uses TRBV25-1 and TRBJ2-5; 10 bases are a match to TRBD2. The germline V gene has CDR1 MGHDK and CDR2 SYGVNS. V lost 7 bases, J lost 1 base, and 6 bases stayed unmatched. CDR3 length equals 15 residues. The CDR3 bases are TGTGCCAGCACTAGCGGGAGTATTGGCCAAGAGACCCAGTACTTC. Translated: CASTSGSIGQETQYF. Using reference TRBV25-1 and TRBJ2-5 for the parts outside the CDR3, the full variable domain is EADIYQTPRYLVIGTGKKITLECSQTMGHDKMYWYQQDPGMELHLIHYSYGVNSTEKGDLSSESTVSRIRTEHFPLTLESARPSHTSQYLCASTSGSIGQETQYFGPGTRLLVL.

The V and J genes are TRBV5-1 and TRBJ2-2; TRBD2 agrees at 11 bases. This CDR3 is 19 amino acids long. Germline-derived CDR1 and CDR2 are SGHRS and YFSETQ. Losses at the gene ends were 2 bases for V and 2 bases for J; bases not matched to a gene: 11. The CDR3 region has the DNA TGCGCCAGCAGCTTTAGTCAGACTAGCGGGACTACCAACACCGGGGAGCTGTTTTTT. As protein: CASSFSQTSGTTNTGELFF. Full variable domain (missing parts from reference TRBV5-1 and TRBJ2-2): KAGVTQTPRYLIKTRGQQVTLSCSPISGHRSVSWYQQTPGQGLQFLFEYFSETQRNKGNFPGRFSGRQFSNSRSEMNVSTLELGDSALYLCASSFSQTSGTTNTGELFFGEGSRLTVL.

The J gene is TRBJ1-1, the V gene TRBV7-8; possible D gene TRBD1, 5 bases. Germline lookup yields CDR1 SGHVS and CDR2 FQNEAQ. V was clipped by 1 base and J by 1 base, with 13 bases between them. This CDR3 region has 16 residues. In nucleotides, the CDR3 is TGTGCCAGCAGCTTAGGGATATTTGGGGCGAACACTGAAGCTTTCTTT. Translated: CASSLGIFGANTEAFF. Using reference TRBV7-8 and TRBJ1-1 for the parts outside the CDR3, the full variable domain is GAGVSQSPRYKVAKRGQDVALRCDPISGHVSLFWYQQALGQGPEFLTYFQNEAQLDKSGLPSDRFFAERPEGSVSTLKIQRTQQEDSAVYLCASSLGIFGANTEAFFGQGTRLTVV.

The V gene is TRBV30, the J gene TRBJ1-5, with 7 bases aligning to TRBD1. Germline V CDR1 and CDR2: GTSNPN, SVGIG (reference sequence). J lost 7 bases, V lost 0 bases, and 9 bases had no gene match. The CDR3 has 15 residues. This chain's CDR3 is CAWSVPDRYPQPQHF. Here the CDR3 DNA reads TGTGCCTGGAGTGTACCGGACAGGTACCCGCAGCCCCAGCATTTT.

V gene TRBV6-1 combines with J gene TRBJ1-4, with 9 bases that match TRBD1. The V gene's germline CDR1 is MNHNS and CDR2 SASEGT. V lost 3 bases and J lost 6; bases outside the gene matches: 5. There are 15 residues in the CDR3. The chain's CDR3 is CASSDSTGGDEKLFF. DNA of the CDR3: TGTGCCAGCAGTGATTCGACAGGGGGTGATGAAAAACTGTTTTTT.

The genes are TRBV7-3 and TRBJ2-4; D possibly corresponds to TRBD1 (6 bases). The CDR3 is 16 amino acids. V lost 5 bases, J lost 0 bases, and 14 bases lay in between. Looked up from germline, CDR1 is SGHTA and CDR2 is FQGTGA. This CDR3 is CASSPDSYIAKNIQYF. The CDR3 DNA follows: TGTGCCAGCAGCCCGGACAGTTATATAGCCAAAAACATTCAGTACTTC.

The rearrangement links TRBV19 to TRBJ2-1; 7 bases are a match to TRBD1. The V gene end was trimmed by 3 bases and the J gene end by 2 bases; junction bases not matched to a gene: 7. This CDR3 is 16 amino acids long. Germline V lookup: CDR1 LNHDA, CDR2 SQIVND (reference sequence). The CDR3 loop is CASSISGTVPYNEQFF. CDR3 bases: TGTGCCAGTAGTATTTCCGGGACAGTACCCTACAATGAGCAGTTCTTC. The entire variable domain, with the rest obtained from reference TRBV19 and TRBJ2-1, is as follows: DGGITQSPKYLFRKEGQNVTLSCEQNLNHDAMYWYRQDPGQGLRLIYYSQIVNDFQKGDIAEGYSVSREKKESFPLTVTSAQKNPTAFYLCASSISGTVPYNEQFFGPGTRLTVL.